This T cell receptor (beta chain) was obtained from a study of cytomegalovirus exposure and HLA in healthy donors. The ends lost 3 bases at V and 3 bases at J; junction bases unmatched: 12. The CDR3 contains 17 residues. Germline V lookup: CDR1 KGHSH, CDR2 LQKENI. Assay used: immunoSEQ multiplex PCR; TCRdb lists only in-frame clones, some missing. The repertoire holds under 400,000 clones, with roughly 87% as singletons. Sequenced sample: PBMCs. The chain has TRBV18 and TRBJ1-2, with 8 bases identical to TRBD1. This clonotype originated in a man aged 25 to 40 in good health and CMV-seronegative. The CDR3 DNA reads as TGTGCCAGCTCACCCCTGGACCGACAGGGGCCTCACTATGGCTACACCTTC. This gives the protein CASSPLDRQGPHYGYTF. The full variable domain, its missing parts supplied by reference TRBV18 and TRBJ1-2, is NAGVMQNPRHLVRRRGQEARLRCSPMKGHSHVYWYRQLPEEGLKFMVYLQKENIIDESGMPKERFSAEFPKEGPSILRIQQVVRGDSAAYFCASSPLDRQGPHYGYTFGSGTRLTVV.